These 26 T cell receptor beta chains share one sample of origin, sequenced in a study of cytomegalovirus exposure and HLA in healthy donors. PCR primers comprised 60 Vbeta and 13 Jbeta primers. Here immunoSEQ multiplex PCR was the method, and the copy in TCRdb shows in-frame clones only, minus some. The data show about 160,000 clones, 82% seen once. The sequenced material came from PBMCs. The receptors stem from a girl between 10 and 17 years old in good health and CMV-seropositive.

This chain joins TRBV11-2 and TRBJ2-2; D uncertain. The CDR3 consists of 13 residues. Germline V gives CDR1 SGHAT, CDR2 FQNNGV. V was trimmed by 2 bases and J by 7 bases, leaving 8 bases between them. The CDR3 loop reads CASSLLYGGELFF. The CDR3 DNA follows: TGTGCCAGCAGCTTACTGTACGGCGGGGAGCTGTTTTTT.

This clone was observed a single time. The gene calls are TRBV7-9 and TRBJ2-7; a weak D match, TRBD2 (6 bases). In germline, CDR1 is SEHNR, CDR2 FQNEAQ (reference sequence). The V end was cut by 5 bases, the J end by 3 bases, with 11 bases between. This CDR3 spans 13 amino acids. CDR3 in amino acids: CASSSPGSYEQYF. The CDR3, as DNA: TGTGCCAGCAGCAGCCCCGGGAGCTACGAGCAGTACTTC.

The chain couples TRBV7-9 to TRBJ2-2, with TRBD1 matching over 8 bases. CDR3 size: 17 residues. With 4 bases clipped from V and 0 bases from J, the junction kept 7 bases outside the gene matches. Looked up from germline, CDR1 is SEHNR and CDR2 is FQNEAQ (reference sequence). DNA of the CDR3: TGTGCCAGCAGCTCCACCCCGGGACAGGCGAACACCGGGGAGCTGTTTTTT. It yields the protein CASSSTPGQANTGELFF.

The J gene is TRBJ2-3, the V gene TRBV14; unclear D gene. V was pared by 0 bases and J by 1 base, with 5 bases between. Germline V gene sequence: CDR1 SGHDN, CDR2 FVKESK. This CDR3 spans 14 amino acids. The CDR3 sequence: CASSQDGRTDTQYF. For the CDR3, the DNA is TGTGCCAGCAGCCAAGATGGGCGCACAGATACGCAGTATTTT.

This chain uses TRBV11-2 with TRBJ1-1, with TRBD1 identical over 10 bases. The CDR3 extends over 15 amino acids. V dropped 3 bases and J dropped 7; count of bases not matched to a gene: 8. In germline, CDR1 is SGHAT, CDR2 FQNNGV. CDR3 sequence: CASSFFDRGQSEAFF. CDR3 nucleotide sequence: TGTGCCAGCAGCTTCTTTGACAGGGGGCAGAGTGAAGCTTTCTTT.

This chain links TRBV6-5 with TRBJ2-7; tentative D call: TRBD2 (7 bases). Germline V gives CDR1 MNHEY, CDR2 SVGAGI. The CDR3 is 15 amino acids. V lost 6 bases and J 4 bases, leaving 19 bases between the germline ends. The CDR3 DNA follows: TGTGCCAGCAGGCTACCCACAGGGCGGGGGTACGAGCAGTACTTC. It specifies CASRLPTGRGYEQYF.

The J gene is TRBJ2-3, the V gene TRBV28; TRBD1 aligns across 9 bases. The CDR3 runs to 17 residues. Germline V gene data show CDR1 as MDHEN and CDR2 as SYDVKM. V lost 0 bases to trimming and J lost 1 base; unmatched junction nucleotides: 5. CDR3 residues: CASSLWGDRVGTDTQYF. CDR3 nucleotide sequence: TGTGCCAGCAGTTTATGGGGGGACAGGGTGGGCACAGATACGCAGTATTTT.

This clone was detected once. CDR3 sequence reads: CASTRTESRSNGYTF. The DNA of the CDR3 is TGTGCCAGCACCCGGACAGAATCGCGCTCTAATGGCTACACCTTC. The chain is built from TRBV7-8 and TRBJ1-2; TRBD1 is a possible D gene (6 bases). Trimming shortened V by 7 bases and J by 6 bases, and 21 bases separated the two germline ends. Germline V gene lookup returns CDR1 SGHVS and CDR2 FQNEAQ. This CDR3 contains 15 residues.

V and J are TRBV2 and TRBJ2-7; 14 nucleotides agree with TRBD2. V shed 7 bases, J shed 4 bases, and the junction held 15 bases outside the gene matches. The CDR3 is 18 amino acids. Germline loops: CDR1 SNHLY, CDR2 FYNNEI. For the CDR3, the DNA is TGTGCCAGCAAACATACCGGGACTAGCGGGAGAGGGAGGTACGAGCAGTACTTC. This codes for CASKHTGTSGRGRYEQYF.

This clone was detected a few times. The chain recombines TRBV30 with TRBJ2-7, with 7 bases fitting TRBD1. The CDR3 is made up of 14 amino acids. The V gene's germline CDR1 is GTSNPN and CDR2 SVGIG (reference sequence). With 1 base clipped from V and 0 bases from J, the junction kept 3 bases outside the gene matches. CDR3 sequence: CAWSAGGSSYEQYF. In DNA, the CDR3 is TGTGCCTGGAGTGCAGGGGGAAGCTCCTACGAGCAGTACTTC.

The chain joins TRBV29-1 to TRBJ2-7; D is perhaps TRBD1 (5 bases). Germline V gene sequence: CDR1 SQVTM, CDR2 ANQGSEA. The V end lost 4 bases, the J end lost 3 bases, and 10 bases lay between the germline ends. This CDR3 is built from 12 residues. CDR3 bases: TGCAGCGTTGTACAGGCGAGCTACGAGCAGTACTTC. Its protein is CSVVQASYEQYF.

The V call is TRBV2, the J call TRBJ1-2; TRBD1 agrees at 9 bases. V shed 2 bases, J shed 5 bases, and the junction held 3 bases outside the gene matches. The CDR3 has 14 amino acids. The germline V gene has CDR1 SNHLY and CDR2 FYNNEI. The CDR3 sequence: CASSERTGVYGYTF. The CDR3 DNA follows: TGTGCCAGCAGTGAAAGGACAGGGGTGTATGGCTACACCTTC.

The chain carries TRBV27 and TRBJ2-1, with a possible D match to TRBD2 (6 bases). V gave up 6 bases and J gave up 6 bases, with 18 bases separating them. The CDR3 totals 15 residues. CDR1 and CDR2 (germline): MNHEY, SMNVEV (reference sequence). CDR3 in amino acids: CASSPRDSLLNEQFF. DNA for the CDR3: TGTGCCAGCAGCCCCCGGGACTCCTTACTCAATGAGCAGTTCTTC.

The genes are TRBV5-4 and TRBJ2-6, with 9 nucleotides matching TRBD1. Germline V gene data show CDR1 as SGHNT and CDR2 as YYREEE (reference sequence). V lost 4 bases and J lost 2; bases outside the gene matches: 10. The CDR3 has 18 residues. The CDR3 nucleotides are TGTGCCAGCAGCGGGTCGGACAGGGGAGTACCTGGGGCCAACGTCCTGACTTTC. This sequence encodes CASSGSDRGVPGANVLTF.

This clone was detected a few times. V is TRBV2 and J is TRBJ2-5, with D perhaps TRBD2 (5 bases). Per the germline V gene, CDR1 is SNHLY and CDR2 is FYNNEI. With 6 bases removed from V and 3 bases from J, the gap between germline ends came to 8 bases. There are 12 residues in the CDR3. The CDR3 loop reads CASSTLEETQYF. CDR3 DNA sequence: TGTGCCAGCAGCACACTAGAAGAGACCCAGTACTTC.

This clone was seen only once. The chain is built from TRBV9 and TRBJ1-3; no clear D gene. The V and J ends lost 1 base and 8 bases respectively, with 13 bases between them. CDR1 and CDR2 from the germline V gene are SGDLS and YYNGEE. This CDR3 comprises 14 residues. In DNA form, the CDR3 reads TGTGCCAGCAGCGTACAATCACCGACTGACACCATATATTTT. Amino acids: CASSVQSPTDTIYF.

CDR3 sequence (DNA): TGCGCCAGCAGCCGAAATAGCGGGAGCTACAATGAGCAGTTCTTC. Translated, it gives CASSRNSGSYNEQFF. The V gene is TRBV4-3, the J gene TRBJ2-1, with 9 bases identical to TRBD2. V lost 4 bases to trimming and J lost 3 bases; unmatched junction nucleotides: 4. Germline V CDR1 and CDR2: LGHNA, YSLEER. The length of the CDR3 is 15 residues.

The rearrangement links TRBV19 to TRBJ2-7; possibly TRBD1 for D (6 bases). Germline-derived CDR1 and CDR2 are LNHDA and SQIVND (reference sequence). The V gene lost 4 bases and the J gene lost 6 bases, with 16 bases spanning the gap. The CDR3 runs 14 residues. CDR3 loop: CASSTLTGGAEQYF. In DNA, the CDR3 is TGTGCCAGTAGTACCTTGACAGGTGGGGCCGAGCAGTACTTC.

The rearrangement uses TRBV2 and TRBJ2-5; 7 positions agree with TRBD1. Trimming at V came to 8 bases and at J to 2 bases, leaving 8 bases not matched to a gene. The CDR3 loop spans 14 amino acids. Germline CDR1 and CDR2: SNHLY and FYNNEI. The CDR3 here is CASLSGTEQETQYF. The CDR3 DNA reads TGTGCCAGCTTATCCGGGACAGAGCAAGAGACCCAGTACTTC.

The chain uses TRBV25-1 and TRBJ2-3, with D possibly being TRBD2 (5 bases). Germline values: CDR1 MGHDK, CDR2 SYGVNS. Trimming cost V 6 bases and J 1 base, with 11 bases left between them. This CDR3 has 14 amino acids. CDR3: CASRAREGTDTQYF. In nucleotides, the CDR3 is TGTGCCAGCAGGGCCCGGGAAGGCACAGATACGCAGTATTTT.

The CDR3 protein is CASSPQTGLYGNTIYF. The CDR3 coding sequence is TGTGCCAGCAGCCCCCAAACAGGGCTTTATGGAAACACCATATATTTT. This chain connects TRBV7-9 to TRBJ1-3; possibly TRBD1 for D (6 bases). CDR1 is SEHNR, CDR2 FQNEAQ, per germline (reference sequence). V lost 5 bases to trimming and J lost 3 bases, with 17 bases between them. This CDR3 contains 16 residues.

J is TRBJ2-2 and V is TRBV7-3; 11 bases are a match to TRBD2. Germline assignment: CDR1 SGHTA and CDR2 FQGTGA. The trim removed 4 bases at V and 8 bases at J, leaving 9 bases unmatched. The CDR3 length is 16 residues. The CDR3 reads CASSSASGGTRGELFF. The CDR3 nucleotides are TGTGCCAGCAGCTCCGCTAGCGGGGGGACGAGAGGGGAGCTGTTTTTT.

The V gene is TRBV16, the J gene TRBJ1-5, with D perhaps matching TRBD1 (6 bases). This CDR3 comprises 16 residues. Germline values: CDR1 KGHSY, CDR2 FQNENV. Trimming removed 3 bases at V and 2 bases at J, with 14 bases between. CDR3 protein: CASSQGGRVGNQPQHF. CDR3 sequence (DNA): TGTGCCAGCAGCCAGGGGGGGCGGGTAGGCAATCAGCCCCAGCATTTT. The whole variable domain, filled in from reference TRBV16 and TRBJ1-5, reads GEEVAQTPKHLVRGEGQKAKLYCAPIKGHSYVFWYQQVLKNEFKFLISFQNENVFDETGMPKERFSAKCLPNSPCSLEIQATKLEDSAVYFCASSQGGRVGNQPQHFGDGTRLSIL.

J is TRBJ1-2 and V is TRBV7-2; a possible D gene is TRBD1 (5 bases). The CDR3 is 14 amino acids. The germline V gene has CDR1 SGHTA and CDR2 FQGNSA. V lost 1 base and J lost 5, with 11 bases in between. CDR3 nucleotides: TGTGCCAGCAGCTTAGGTGGGGCAGTTTATGGCTACACCTTC. Translating gives CASSLGGAVYGYTF. Using reference TRBV7-2 and TRBJ1-2 for the parts outside the CDR3, the full variable domain is GAGVSQSPSNKVTEKGKDVELRCDPISGHTALYWYRQSLGQGLEFLIYFQGNSAPDKSGLPSDRFSAERTGGSVSTLTIQRTQQEDSAVYLCASSLGGAVYGYTFGSGTRLTVV.

The rearrangement uses TRBV30 and TRBJ2-1, with 7 bases that match TRBD1. The V gene's germline CDR1 is GTSNPN and CDR2 SVGIG (reference sequence). V lost 7 bases and J lost 9; bases outside the gene matches: 15. This CDR3 has 14 amino acids. Here the CDR3 reads CALLHRGSNVEQFF. The CDR3 nucleotides read TGTGCCTTACTGCACAGGGGATCGAATGTTGAGCAGTTCTTC.

The CDR3 loop reads CASSTGTGATEAFF. The CDR3 nucleotides are TGTGCCAGCAGCACAGGGACAGGGGCCACTGAAGCTTTCTTT. The V gene is TRBV7-3, the J gene TRBJ1-1; TRBD1 aligns across 10 bases. CDR1 is SGHTA, CDR2 FQGTGA, per germline. V was clipped by 5 bases and J by 4 bases; unmatched bases: 4. This CDR3 region has 14 residues.